This TCR beta chain was identified during a study of T cells in Graves' hyperthyroidism and ophthalmopathy. Amplification yielded TCR beta CDR3 regions, with RNA transcripts as the source. Initially, a first-round RT-PCR of the TCR CDR3 employed the HTBI primer set. TCRdb fed the multiplex PCR reads into MiXCR, producing one record per CDR3 protein. The table lists some 350,000 distinct CDR3 sequences, about a fifth of them singletons. V lost 5 bases to trimming and J lost 0 bases, with 15 bases between them. The CDR3 has 15 amino acids. Germline assignment: CDR1 SGHRS and CDR2 YFSETQ. This clonotype occurred many times. The definition of stable Graves' hyperthyroidism was no ophthalmopathy progression within 18 months. Each 10 ml fresh peripheral blood draw supplied the PBMCs.

The chain employs TRBV5-1 and TRBJ2-7; D call uncertain. This receptor was taken from a woman aged 18-35 years with Graves' hyperthyroidism. The specimen sequenced was blood. CDR3 DNA: TGCGCCAGCAGTTTTCTCCCCGACGTCTCCTACGAGCAGTACTTC. This codes for CASSFLPDVSYEQYF.